The 22 T cell receptor beta chains below come from one sample, sequenced in a study of T-cell memory formation after mild COVID-19. Each CDR3 protein is one row after TCRdb ran MiXCR on the 5' RACE reads. Of 130,000 to 150,000 distinct CDR3 sequences in the sample, 5.5% to 7% were seen once. Sequenced sample: PBMCs or a T cell subset sorted from them (not recorded which). The receptor source for this set is an adult woman who had mild COVID-19 (a few samples of this study predate the infection). Cell type and time point are not known.

This clonotype has at least ten counts. The chain joins TRBV12-3 or TRBV12-4 to TRBJ1-1; D gene ambiguous. There are 13 residues in the CDR3. Trimming shortened V by 5 bases and J by 2 bases, and 9 bases separated the two germline ends. The CDR3 nucleotides are TGTGCCAGCAGTGCGACGGATAACACTGAAGCTTTCTTT. It codes for CASSATDNTEAFF.

This clonotype was observed at least ten times. V and J are TRBV5-1 and TRBJ2-1; 10 nucleotides line up with TRBD2. V shed 4 bases, J shed 2 bases, and the junction held 6 bases outside the gene matches. This CDR3 comprises 16 residues. In germline, CDR1 is SGHRS, CDR2 YFSETQ. The CDR3 reads CASSLLAGATYNEQFF. CDR3 nucleotides: TGCGCCAGCAGCCTCCTAGCGGGAGCAACCTACAATGAGCAGTTCTTC.

This clonotype was observed at least ten times. The chain links TRBV18 to TRBJ1-1; D perhaps matches TRBD1 (5 bases). Germline CDR1 KGHSH, CDR2 LQKENI. The CDR3 has 16 amino acids. Trimming removed 3 bases at V and 0 bases at J, with 14 bases between. CDR3: CASSPRGNGVNTEAFF. CDR3 DNA sequence: TGTGCCAGCTCACCTCGGGGGAACGGTGTGAACACTGAAGCTTTCTTT.

Many counts were recorded for this clonotype. CDR3 loop: CASSQDPTSSYNEQFF. The CDR3 DNA is TGCGCCAGCAGCCAAGATCCCACTAGCTCCTACAATGAGCAGTTCTTC. The chain uses TRBV4-1 and TRBJ2-1; a weak D match, TRBD2 (5 bases). Looked up from germline, CDR1 is MGHRA and CDR2 is YSYEKL. This CDR3 is built from 16 residues. Between the trimmed V and J ends, which lost 0 bases and 0 bases, there was a span of 9 bases.

This clonotype was picked up many times. The rearrangement uses TRBV7-2 and TRBJ2-1, with D unclear. Germline V gene lookup returns CDR1 SGHTA and CDR2 FQGNSA. CDR3 length equals 12 residues. V dropped 5 bases and J dropped 9 bases, with 11 bases sitting between them. The CDR3 is CASSPSGGEQFF. CDR3 nucleotide sequence: TGTGCCAGCAGCCCTTCGGGCGGTGAGCAGTTCTTC.

This clonotype was observed a few times. The chain uses TRBV20-1 and TRBJ1-1, with a tentative D call TRBD1 (6 bases). CDR1 is DFQATT, CDR2 SNEGSKA, per germline (reference sequence). Trimming shortened V by 3 bases and J by 1 base, and 9 bases separated the two germline ends. The CDR3 totals 13 residues. CDR3 protein: CSASLQGNTEAFF. Here the CDR3 DNA reads TGCAGTGCTAGCCTACAGGGGAACACTGAAGCTTTCTTT.

Ten or more counts support this clonotype. The chain recombines TRBV7-2 with TRBJ2-7, with 8 bases matching TRBD1. The CDR3 covers 16 residues. Unmatched junction bases numbered 8, after V lost 4 bases and J lost 0 bases. Germline V gives CDR1 SGHTA, CDR2 FQGNSA. CDR3 coding DNA: TGTGCCAGCAGCTCCCAGGACAGGGCCCTCTCCTACGAGCAGTACTTC. Protein: CASSSQDRALSYEQYF.

This clonotype was seen ten or more times. J is TRBJ1-2 and V is TRBV5-1; possible D gene TRBD1, 6 bases. The germline CDR1 and CDR2 sequences are SGHRS and YFSETQ. V dropped 4 bases and J dropped 2 bases, with 12 bases sitting between them. The CDR3 length is 14 residues. This chain's CDR3 is CASSPEGGNYGYTF. CDR3 in DNA: TGCGCCAGCAGCCCGGAGGGGGGCAACTATGGCTACACCTTC.

This clonotype was seen ten or more times. This chain joins TRBV4-3 and TRBJ2-7; TRBD2 is a possible D gene (6 bases). Germline V CDR1 and CDR2: LGHNA, YSLEER. The CDR3 has 16 residues. Between the trimmed V and J ends, which lost 5 bases and 0 bases, there was a span of 17 bases. CDR3 protein: CASSVWGGAGSYEQYF. The CDR3 DNA reads TGCGCCAGCAGCGTATGGGGCGGGGCCGGCTCCTACGAGCAGTACTTC.

This clonotype was recorded at least ten times. The chain employs TRBV5-8 and TRBJ2-1, with 8 bases lining up with TRBD1. The trim removed 1 base at V and 15 bases at J, leaving 3 bases unmatched. Germline V gene data show CDR1 as SGHTS and CDR2 as YDEGEE. The CDR3 runs to 11 residues. The CDR3 bases are TGTGCCAGCAGCTTGCTGGACAGGGTGTTCTTC. This sequence encodes CASSLLDRVFF.

The V call is TRBV7-9, the J call TRBJ1-6, with D hard to call. The V gene lost 4 bases and the J gene lost 4 bases, with 11 bases spanning the gap. This CDR3 is 15 amino acids long. Germline values: CDR1 SEHNR, CDR2 FQNEAQ (reference sequence). In nucleotides, the CDR3 is TGTGCCAGCAGCTCATACAACGGGTATAATTCACCCCTCCACTTT. Residues: CASSSYNGYNSPLHF.

The CDR3 DNA sequence: TGTGCCAGCAGTCCCAGTTCCGAGCAGTACTTC. This gives the protein CASSPSSEQYF. This chain connects TRBV12-3 or TRBV12-4 to TRBJ2-7; unclear D gene. V was shortened by 5 bases and J by 6 bases, with 8 bases between the two germline ends. CDR3 size: 11 residues.

This clonotype was recorded many times. The V gene is TRBV7-2, the J gene TRBJ2-1, with 15 bases fitting TRBD2. V gave up 0 bases and J gave up 0 bases; unmatched junction bases: 12. Looked up from germline, CDR1 is SGHTA and CDR2 is FQGNSA. The CDR3 consists of 22 residues. For the CDR3, the DNA is TGTGCCAGCAGCTTAGCCGGGGCCGGGACTAGCGGGAGGAGAAGCTCCTACAATGAGCAGTTCTTC. It codes for CASSLAGAGTSGRRSSYNEQFF. Looking up the rest from reference TRBV7-2 and TRBJ2-1 gives the full variable domain: GAGVSQSPSNKVTEKGKDVELRCDPISGHTALYWYRQSLGQGLEFLIYFQGNSAPDKSGLPSDRFSAERTGGSVSTLTIQRTQQEDSAVYLCASSLAGAGTSGRRSSYNEQFFGPGTRLTVL.

This clonotype was observed a few times. The chain links TRBV5-1 to TRBJ2-7, with D possibly matching TRBD2 (7 bases). The germline V gene encodes CDR1 SGHRS and CDR2 YFSETQ. V lost 0 bases and J lost 0, with 10 bases in between. The CDR3 is 15 amino acids. CDR3: CASSLAAGASYEQYF. In DNA form, the CDR3 reads TGCGCCAGCAGCTTGGCGGCGGGGGCCTCCTACGAGCAGTACTTC.

This chain connects TRBV5-1 to TRBJ2-5, with TRBD2 matching 10 bases. Germline V CDR1 and CDR2: SGHRS, YFSETQ. CDR3 length: 18 amino acids. V lost 0 bases to trimming and J lost 4 bases; unmatched junction nucleotides: 12. The CDR3 is CASSLGASSGRVLETQYF. In DNA, the CDR3 is TGCGCCAGCAGCTTGGGGGCCTCTAGCGGGAGAGTGTTAGAGACCCAGTACTTC. Using reference TRBV5-1 and TRBJ2-5 for the parts outside the CDR3, the full variable domain is KAGVTQTPRYLIKTRGQQVTLSCSPISGHRSVSWYQQTPGQGLQFLFEYFSETQRNKGNFPGRFSGRQFSNSRSEMNVSTLELGDSALYLCASSLGASSGRVLETQYFGPGTRLLVL.

This clonotype was seen only a few times. The rearrangement links TRBV7-2 to TRBJ2-3; 8 bases align to TRBD1. Trimming at V came to 5 bases and at J to 3 bases, leaving 10 bases not matched to a gene. Germline loops: CDR1 SGHTA, CDR2 FQGNSA. The CDR3 consists of 16 residues. CDR3 coding DNA: TGTGCCAGCAGCGGAGCGACAGGGGTGACGACAGATACGCAGTATTTT. Residues: CASSGATGVTTDTQYF.

This clonotype has at least ten counts. The gene calls are TRBV4-3 and TRBJ1-5; perhaps TRBD1 as D (5 bases). The CDR3 has 16 amino acids. CDR1 is LGHNA, CDR2 YSLEER, per germline. The germline V and J ends were trimmed by 0 bases and 0 bases, with 9 bases remaining between them. The CDR3 coding sequence is TGCGCCAGCAGCCAAGATAGGGGTATTAGCAATCAGCCCCAGCATTTT. It translates to CASSQDRGISNQPQHF.

This clonotype came up a few times. As DNA, the CDR3 is TGCAGTGCTAGAGATGGAGTCCATAATGAAGCTTTCTTT. Its translation: CSARDGVHNEAFF. The V call is TRBV20-1, the J call TRBJ1-1; D call uncertain. The V gene lost 0 bases and the J gene lost 7 bases, with 12 bases spanning the gap. The CDR3 sequence is 13 residues long. Germline values: CDR1 DFQATT, CDR2 SNEGSKA (reference sequence).

This clonotype was observed a few times. The rearrangement uses TRBV20-1 and TRBJ2-3, with TRBD2 matching 10 bases. The CDR3 has 16 residues. Per the germline V gene, CDR1 is DFQATT and CDR2 is SNEGSKA (reference sequence). Trimming removed 3 bases from V and 1 base from J; junction bases left unmatched: 7. The CDR3 bases are TGCAGTGCTAGTGAGCGGGGGGGCCTCCGCACAGATACGCAGTATTTT. Its translation: CSASERGGLRTDTQYF.

This clonotype was recorded many times. The chain links TRBV10-3 to TRBJ2-3, with 7 positions matching TRBD1. Trimming took 0 bases from V and 2 from J; bases not matched to a gene: 5. CDR1 ENHRY and CDR2 SYGVKD come from the germline V gene. This CDR3 has 16 amino acids. CDR3 bases: TGTGCCATCAGTGAGTCGGACAGGAGAATCACAGATACGCAGTATTTT. It yields the protein CAISESDRRITDTQYF.

The chain is built from TRBV20-1 and TRBJ2-2, with 8 bases that match TRBD2. This CDR3 region has 14 residues. Trimming cost V 6 bases and J 5 bases; bases outside gene matches: 8. Germline values: CDR1 DFQATT, CDR2 SNEGSKA (reference sequence). The CDR3, as DNA: TGCAGTGCCCCCCGAGCGGGAGCTACCGGGGAGCTGTTTTTT. It is translated as CSAPRAGATGELFF.

A few counts support this clonotype. This sequence joins TRBV6-6 and TRBJ1-2; 11 positions match TRBD1. CDR3 size: 15 residues. From germline, CDR1 is MNHNY and CDR2 SVGAGI (reference sequence). V lost 4 bases and J lost 8; bases outside the gene matches: 9. CDR3 sequence reads: CASSLGGQGAPGYTF. CDR3 DNA sequence: TGTGCCAGCAGTTTAGGAGGACAGGGGGCGCCAGGCTACACCTTC.